One and the same sample provided the 16 T cell receptor beta chains below, sequenced in a study of T cells after yellow fever vaccination. MiXCR was run by TCRdb on the 5' RACE reads, yielding one entry per CDR3 protein. The sample comprises some 110,000 distinct CDR3 sequences, roughly 6.8% of which are singletons, and approximately 3% rests with the top ten. Source: CD4+ T cells sorted from PBMCs, taken roughly 46 days after the first yellow fever vaccination. All receptors derive from a man aged 18 to 29 who received the YFV17D yellow fever vaccine.

This clonotype appeared many times. The gene calls are TRBV6-5 and TRBJ2-7; 9 positions agree with TRBD1. This CDR3 comprises 16 residues. With V trimmed by 9 bases and J by 2 bases, 14 bases remained unmatched. CDR1 and CDR2 (germline): MNHEY, SVGAGI. The CDR3 sequence: CARGQGNPIAPYEQYV. CDR3 bases: TGTGCCAGGGGACAGGGAAATCCCATAGCTCCCTACGAGCAGTACGTC.

This clonotype appeared many times. The chain recombines TRBV5-1 with TRBJ2-1; tentatively, D is TRBD2 (6 bases). With 0 bases removed from V and 8 bases from J, the gap between germline ends came to 21 bases. Germline V gene lookup returns CDR1 SGHRS and CDR2 YFSETQ. The CDR3 length is 17 residues. The CDR3 region has the DNA TGCGCCAGCAGCTTGGCCGGCGCGACTTTCCCGGGGGATGAGCAGTTCTTC. Its translation is CASSLAGATFPGDEQFF. Full variable domain (rest looked up from reference TRBV5-1 and TRBJ2-1): KAGVTQTPRYLIKTRGQQVTLSCSPISGHRSVSWYQQTPGQGLQFLFEYFSETQRNKGNFPGRFSGRQFSNSRSEMNVSTLELGDSALYLCASSLAGATFPGDEQFFGPGTRLTVL.

In this sample, this clonotype turned up many times. The chain links TRBV2 to TRBJ2-5, with TRBD2 matching over 8 bases. Germline V gene sequence: CDR1 SNHLY, CDR2 FYNNEI. This CDR3 has 16 amino acids. Trimming at V came to 10 bases and at J to 2 bases, leaving 15 bases not matched to a gene. The CDR3 DNA reads as TGTGCCACCTCCCGGGGGGGAACCATGGGGCAAGAGACCCAGTACTTC. Its translation is CATSRGGTMGQETQYF.

This clonotype was counted at least ten times. The chain uses TRBV6-6 and TRBJ2-7; D may be TRBD2 (5 bases). V lost 8 bases and J lost 7, with 18 bases in between. The length of the CDR3 is 13 residues. Germline lookup yields CDR1 MNHNY and CDR2 SVGAGI (reference sequence). CDR3 DNA sequence: TGTGCCAGCGCCCCAGGACTTCTGGGGGAGCAGTACTTC. Residues: CASAPGLLGEQYF.

The table lists this clonotype with many counts. The chain recombines TRBV7-2 with TRBJ1-5; possibly TRBD1 for D (5 bases). The ends were cut back, 3 bases at V and 2 bases at J, with 14 bases in the middle. CDR3 size: 16 residues. In germline, CDR1 is SGHTA, CDR2 FQGNSA. This CDR3 is CASSFLGGNGNQPQHF. As DNA, the CDR3 is TGTGCCAGCAGCTTTCTTGGGGGTAACGGCAATCAGCCCCAGCATTTT. Together with reference TRBV7-2 and TRBJ1-5, the CDR3 gives the full variable domain: GAGVSQSPSNKVTEKGKDVELRCDPISGHTALYWYRQSLGQGLEFLIYFQGNSAPDKSGLPSDRFSAERTGGSVSTLTIQRTQQEDSAVYLCASSFLGGNGNQPQHFGDGTRLSIL.

To note about this clonotype: This may be a read error: a much more frequent sequence differs by one nucleotide. The chain recombines TRBV20-1 with TRBJ2-1; weak D call: TRBD2 (5 bases). Germline V gene sequence: CDR1 DFQATT, CDR2 SNEGSKA (reference sequence). V shed 6 bases and J shed 4 bases, with 16 bases lying between them. The CDR3 has 14 residues. This CDR3 is CSAEWTQSYNEQFF. Written as DNA, the CDR3 is TGCAGTGCGGAGTGGACTCAAAGTTACAATGAGCAGTTCTTC.

This clonotype was seen at least ten times. The chain uses TRBV7-2 and TRBJ2-3; D is undetermined. CDR3 length: 11 residues. Germline assignment: CDR1 SGHTA and CDR2 FQGNSA. V was trimmed by 7 bases and J by 6 bases, leaving 8 bases between them. CDR3 DNA: TGTGCCAGCACCCAAGGTGATACGCAGTATTTT. This codes for CASTQGDTQYF.

This clonotype was counted many times. The chain joins TRBV3-1 to TRBJ1-2; D unresolved. The CDR3 has 12 residues. Germline V gene sequence: CDR1 LGHDT, CDR2 YNNKEL (reference sequence). Trimming took off 4 bases at V and 5 bases at J, with 8 bases between the two ends. The CDR3: CASSRGRYGYTF. The CDR3 DNA sequence: TGTGCCAGCAGCCGCGGACGGTATGGCTACACCTTC.

This clonotype was recorded at least ten times. The rearrangement joins TRBV12-5 to TRBJ2-5; the match to TRBD1 covers 7 bases. The CDR3 consists of 14 residues. Germline CDR1 LGHNT, CDR2 FRNRAP. J lost 4 bases, V lost 5 bases, and 7 bases had no gene match. The CDR3 DNA sequence: TGTGCTAGTGGTGCCAGGACAGGAATAGAGACCCAGTACTTC. It encodes CASGARTGIETQYF. Drawing the rest from reference TRBV12-5 and TRBJ2-5, the complete variable domain is DARVTQTPRHKVTEMGQEVTMRCQPILGHNTVFWYRQTMMQGLELLAYFRNRAPLDDSGMPKDRFSAEMPDATLATLKIQPSEPRDSAVYFCASGARTGIETQYFGPGTRLLVL.

This clonotype occurred many times. The chain links TRBV3-1 to TRBJ1-1, with D uncertain. The V end lost 1 base, the J end lost 4 bases, and 10 bases lay between the germline ends. The CDR3 is 14 amino acids. Germline CDR1 is LGHDT and CDR2 is YNNKEL (reference sequence). The CDR3 reads CASSQGSYGTEAFF. The CDR3 DNA follows: TGTGCCAGCAGCCAAGGTAGCTACGGCACTGAAGCTTTCTTT.

V and J are TRBV10-3 and TRBJ1-1, with a tentative D call TRBD1 (5 bases). This CDR3 contains 14 residues. CDR1 is ENHRY and CDR2 is SYGVKD in the germline V gene. V lost 5 bases, J lost 8 bases, and 18 bases lay in between. The CDR3 sequence: CAISWDERALEAFF. The CDR3 DNA reads as TGTGCCATCAGTTGGGACGAGAGGGCTCTAGAAGCTTTCTTT.

In its sample, this clonotype was seen many times. The genes are TRBV3-1 and TRBJ2-1; a weak D match, TRBD1 (6 bases). The CDR3 is 13 amino acids. V gave up 4 bases and J gave up 6 bases, with 10 bases separating them. Germline loops: CDR1 LGHDT, CDR2 YNNKEL (reference sequence). CDR3 DNA sequence: TGTGCCAGCAGCCGAAAAGGGGGCAATGAGCAGTTCTTC. Amino acids: CASSRKGGNEQFF.

Worth noting for this clonotype: A much larger clone lies a single base off, so this may be a read error. Because the CDR3 is missing its conserved closing phenylalanine or tryptophan, this is likely a read error. The CDR3 sequence is CASSLLGISGNTIYY. Here the CDR3 DNA reads TGTGCCAGCAGTTTATTGGGTATTTCTGGAAACACCATATATTAT. This chain uses TRBV12-3 or TRBV12-4 with TRBJ1-3; no definite D call. The CDR3 has 15 residues. Trimming shortened V by 2 bases and J by 1 base, and 9 bases separated the two germline ends.

This clonotype showed up just a few times. J is TRBJ1-2 and V is TRBV4-3; D is uncertain. The germline gives CDR1 LGHNA, CDR2 YSLEER. The germline V and J ends were trimmed by 1 base and 7 bases, with 13 bases remaining between them. The CDR3 contains 14 residues. The CDR3 here is CASSQGPVPLGYTF. Here the CDR3 DNA reads TGCGCCAGCAGCCAAGGCCCGGTTCCTCTTGGCTACACCTTC.

This clonotype was seen at least ten times. This CDR3 reads CSAARRQQPQHF. The CDR3 DNA is TGCAGTGCCGCACGGCGGCAACAGCCCCAGCATTTT. V is TRBV20-1 and J is TRBJ1-5; D uncertain. The CDR3 contains 12 residues. Trimming removed 6 bases from V and 7 bases from J, with 13 bases in between. CDR1 is DFQATT and CDR2 is SNEGSKA in the germline V gene (reference sequence).

The sample holds a few counts of this clonotype. This chain links TRBV6-5 with TRBJ1-5, with a weak D call TRBD1 (6 bases). This CDR3 contains 18 residues. V was trimmed by 5 bases and J by 10 bases, leaving 30 bases between them. Germline CDR1 MNHEY, CDR2 SVGAGI. The CDR3: CASSHAGGGTVSGKPQHF. The CDR3 DNA sequence: TGTGCCAGCAGTCACGCTGGGGGCGGGACGGTGTCAGGGAAACCCCAGCATTTT.